These 10 T cell receptor beta chains were all obtained from the same sample, sequenced in a study of radiotherapy plus CTLA-4 blockade in lung cancer. The table came from immunoSEQ multiplex PCR; TCRdb's copy has only in-frame clones and leaves some out. In the table there are approximately 110,000 clones, roughly 77% of which are singletons. Sequenced here: peripheral blood, sampled from a patient treated with radiotherapy plus ipilimumab. These receptors were collected from a human donor with non-small cell lung cancer that progressed on radiotherapy plus ipilimumab. Some clones in this sample may be carry-over from other donors' samples.

This clone was seen a few times. The chain employs TRBV5-5 and TRBJ2-3; 7 bases align to TRBD2. CDR1 and CDR2 from the germline V gene are SGHKS and YYEKEE (reference sequence). Trimming cost V 4 bases and J 3 bases; bases outside gene matches: 2. The CDR3 runs 13 residues. CDR3 protein: CASSKLATDTQYF. The DNA of the CDR3 is TGTGCCAGCAGCAAACTAGCGACAGATACGCAGTATTTT.

The rearrangement uses TRBV5-4 and TRBJ2-5; D not resolved. The J call may not be correct, given that the DNA end is closer to TRBJ2-7. Germline lookup yields CDR1 SGHNT and CDR2 YYREEE (reference sequence). The CDR3 covers 12 residues. In DNA form, the CDR3 reads TGTGCCAGCAGTTATCACCTCTACGAGCAGTACTTC. Its protein is CASSYHLYEQYF.

The gene calls are TRBV10-1 and TRBJ1-5; D gene unclear. Trimming cost V 0 bases and J 0 bases, with 12 bases left between them. The V gene's germline CDR1 is WNHNN and CDR2 SYGVQD (reference sequence). The CDR3 length is 17 residues. The CDR3, as DNA: TGCGCCAGCAGTGAGTCGAAACGGTCATATAGCAATCAGCCCCAGCATTTT. Its protein product is CASSESKRSYSNQPQHF.

The rearrangement links TRBV19 to TRBJ1-5; D gene ambiguous. The CDR3 is 15 amino acids. V gave up 2 bases and J gave up 2 bases, with 10 bases separating them. The germline V gene has CDR1 LNHDA and CDR2 SQIVND (reference sequence). The CDR3 is CASSIFASGNQPQHF. The CDR3 bases are TGTGCCAGTAGTATATTCGCTTCAGGCAATCAGCCCCAGCATTTT.

This clone was seen only a few times. This same CDR3 is encoded by further DNA sequences in the sample. V usage is TRBV11-1 and J usage is TRBJ1-3; possible D gene TRBD1, 5 bases. Germline assignment: CDR1 SGHAT and CDR2 FQDESV (reference sequence). Trimming stripped 8 bases from V and 4 bases from J, with 12 bases between. The CDR3 length is 13 residues. DNA of the CDR3: TGTGCCAGCTCAACGGGGGAAGGAAACACCATATATTTT. Translation: CASSTGEGNTIYF.

The gene calls are TRBV7-8 and TRBJ2-7; 7 bases map to TRBD1. Trimming at V came to 3 bases and at J to 6 bases, leaving 11 bases not matched to a gene. The CDR3 is 15 amino acids. Germline CDR1 is SGHVS and CDR2 is FQNEAQ. In nucleotides, the CDR3 is TGTGCCAGCAGCTTGGGACAGCCATCCTTCTCCGAGCAGTACTTC. This gives the protein CASSLGQPSFSEQYF.

This clone has only a few counts. The genes are TRBV6-6 and TRBJ2-3; 10 bases fit TRBD2. Trimming took 1 base from V and 5 from J; bases not matched to a gene: 3. This CDR3 region has 15 residues. In germline, CDR1 is MNHNY, CDR2 SVGAGI (reference sequence). CDR3 residues: CASSYLGLAIDTQYF. The CDR3 DNA follows: TGTGCCAGCAGTTACTTGGGACTAGCGATAGATACGCAGTATTTT.

The rearrangement links TRBV5-1 to TRBJ1-1; 7 nucleotides agree with TRBD1. The CDR3 is 14 residues long. Trimming removed 0 bases from V and 13 bases from J; junction bases left unmatched: 12. From germline, CDR1 is SGHRS and CDR2 YFSETQ. The CDR3 is CASSLGTGTAFSFF. The CDR3 DNA reads as TGCGCCAGCAGCTTGGGGACCGGGACAGCCTTTAGTTTCTTT.

This chain's CDR3 is CASSLAGQGQAFF. CDR3 in DNA: TGTGCCAGCAGCTTGGCCGGCCAGGGGCAAGCTTTCTTT. The V and J genes are TRBV7-9 and TRBJ1-1; perhaps TRBD1 as D (6 bases). The CDR3 covers 13 residues. Per germline, CDR1 SEHNR and CDR2 FQNEAQ (reference sequence). The V end lost 3 bases, the J end lost 9 bases, and 14 bases lay between the germline ends.

The DNA of the CDR3 is TGTGCCAGCAGCGTATCATCAGGGTCCTACGAGCAGTACTTC. Its translation: CASSVSSGSYEQYF. The rearrangement joins TRBV9 to TRBJ2-7, with TRBD1 as a possible D gene (5 bases). Per the germline V gene, CDR1 is SGDLS and CDR2 is YYNGEE. CDR3 length: 14 residues. V was shortened by 1 base and J by 1 base, with 9 bases between the two germline ends.